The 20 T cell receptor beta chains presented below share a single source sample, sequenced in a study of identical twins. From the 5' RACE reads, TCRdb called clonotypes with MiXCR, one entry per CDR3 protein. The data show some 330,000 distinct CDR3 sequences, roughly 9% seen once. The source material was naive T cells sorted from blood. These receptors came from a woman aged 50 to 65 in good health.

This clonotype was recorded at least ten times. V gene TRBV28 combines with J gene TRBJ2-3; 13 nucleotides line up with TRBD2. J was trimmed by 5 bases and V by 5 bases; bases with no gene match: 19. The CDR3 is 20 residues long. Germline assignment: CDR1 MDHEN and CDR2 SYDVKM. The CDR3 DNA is TGTGCCAGCAGTCGAACGGGACTAGCGGGATCTCGAACTGGTTTAGATACGCAGTATTTT. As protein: CASSRTGLAGSRTGLDTQYF.

The CDR3 sequence: CASSQGSVGASSYEQYF. As DNA, the CDR3 is TGTGCCAGCAGCCAAGGGTCTGTCGGGGCCAGCTCCTACGAGCAGTACTTC. The V gene is TRBV4-2, the J gene TRBJ2-7; TRBD1 or TRBD2 may be the D gene (5 bases each). CDR1 and CDR2 from the germline V gene are LGHNA and YNFKEQ. The CDR3 consists of 17 residues. The V end lost 1 base, the J end lost 0 bases, and 16 bases lay between the germline ends.

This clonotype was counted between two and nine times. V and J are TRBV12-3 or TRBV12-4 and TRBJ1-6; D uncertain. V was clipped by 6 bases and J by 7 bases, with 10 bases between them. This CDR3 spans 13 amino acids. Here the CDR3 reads CASRGRGNSPLHF. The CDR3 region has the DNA TGTGCCAGCAGGGGCCGGGGAAATTCACCCCTCCACTTT.

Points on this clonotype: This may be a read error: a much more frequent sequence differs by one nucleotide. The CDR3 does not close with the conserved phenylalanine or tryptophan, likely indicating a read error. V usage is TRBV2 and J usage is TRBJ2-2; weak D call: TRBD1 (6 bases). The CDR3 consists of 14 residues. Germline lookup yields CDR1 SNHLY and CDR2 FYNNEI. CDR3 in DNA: TGTGCTCTCGAAAAGGGGGAGAACACCGGGGAGCTGTTTTCT. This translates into CALEKGENTGELFS.

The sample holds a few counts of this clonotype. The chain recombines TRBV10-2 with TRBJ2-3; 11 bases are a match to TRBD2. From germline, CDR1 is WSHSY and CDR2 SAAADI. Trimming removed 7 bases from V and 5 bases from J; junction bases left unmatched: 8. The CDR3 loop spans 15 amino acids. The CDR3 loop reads CASTIAGGPKDTQYF. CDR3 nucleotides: TGCGCCAGCACTATAGCGGGAGGGCCGAAAGATACGCAGTATTTT.

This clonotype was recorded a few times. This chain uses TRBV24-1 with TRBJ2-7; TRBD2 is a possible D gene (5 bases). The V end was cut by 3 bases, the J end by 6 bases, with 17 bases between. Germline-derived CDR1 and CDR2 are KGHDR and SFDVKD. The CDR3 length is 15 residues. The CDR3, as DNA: TGTGCCACCAGTGATCGGAACCGGGATACCGGCGAGCAGTACTTC. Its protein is CATSDRNRDTGEQYF.

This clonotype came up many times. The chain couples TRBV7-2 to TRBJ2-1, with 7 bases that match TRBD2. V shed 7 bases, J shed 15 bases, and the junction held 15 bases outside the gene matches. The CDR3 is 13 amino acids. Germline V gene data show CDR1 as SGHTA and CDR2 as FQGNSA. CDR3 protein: CASTSRWGGRMFF. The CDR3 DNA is TGTGCCAGCACCTCTAGGTGGGGCGGGAGAATGTTCTTC.

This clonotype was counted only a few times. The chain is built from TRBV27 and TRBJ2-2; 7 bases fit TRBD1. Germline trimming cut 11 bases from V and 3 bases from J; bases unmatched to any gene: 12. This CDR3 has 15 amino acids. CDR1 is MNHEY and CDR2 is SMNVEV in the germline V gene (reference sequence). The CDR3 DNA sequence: TGTGCCCTAATATCGACAGGGAACTACACCGGGGAGCTGTTTTTT. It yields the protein CALISTGNYTGELFF.

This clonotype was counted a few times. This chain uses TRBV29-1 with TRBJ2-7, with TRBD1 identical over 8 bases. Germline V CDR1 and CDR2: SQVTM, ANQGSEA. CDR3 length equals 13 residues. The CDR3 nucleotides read TGCACAGGCCCCGGGACAGGTCCTAACGAGCAGTACTTC. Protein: CTGPGTGPNEQYF.

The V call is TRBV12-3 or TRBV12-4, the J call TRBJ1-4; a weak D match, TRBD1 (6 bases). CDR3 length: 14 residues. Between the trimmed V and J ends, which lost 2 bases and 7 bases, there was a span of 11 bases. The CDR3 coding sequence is TGTGCCAGCAGTTTAAACAGGGTCCGTGAAAAACTGTTTTTT. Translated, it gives CASSLNRVREKLFF.

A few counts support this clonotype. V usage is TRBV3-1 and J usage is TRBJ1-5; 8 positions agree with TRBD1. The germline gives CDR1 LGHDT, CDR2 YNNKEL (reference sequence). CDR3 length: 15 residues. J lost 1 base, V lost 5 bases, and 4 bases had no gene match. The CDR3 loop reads CASSGGQASNQPQHF. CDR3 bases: TGTGCCAGCAGCGGGGGACAGGCGAGCAATCAGCCCCAGCATTTT.

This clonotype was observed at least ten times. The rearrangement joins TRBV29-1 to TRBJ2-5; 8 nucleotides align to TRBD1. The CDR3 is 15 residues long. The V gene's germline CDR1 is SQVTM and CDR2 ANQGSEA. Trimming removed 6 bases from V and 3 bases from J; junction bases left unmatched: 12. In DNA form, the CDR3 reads TGCAGCGTCCAAAAAGGGACAGGACTCGAAGAGACCCAGTACTTC. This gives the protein CSVQKGTGLEETQYF.

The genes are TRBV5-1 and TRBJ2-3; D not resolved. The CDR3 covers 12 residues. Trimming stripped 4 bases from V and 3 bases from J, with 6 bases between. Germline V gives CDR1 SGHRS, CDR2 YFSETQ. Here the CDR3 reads CASSMRTDTQYF. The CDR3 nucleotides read TGCGCCAGCAGCATGCGGACAGATACGCAGTATTTT.

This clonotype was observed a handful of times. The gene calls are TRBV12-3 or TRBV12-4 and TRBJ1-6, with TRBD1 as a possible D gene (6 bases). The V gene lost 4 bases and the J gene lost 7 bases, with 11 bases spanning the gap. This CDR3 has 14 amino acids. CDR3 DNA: TGTGCCAGCAGTTCGCAGGGGAGAAATTCACCCCTCCACTTT. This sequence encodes CASSSQGRNSPLHF.

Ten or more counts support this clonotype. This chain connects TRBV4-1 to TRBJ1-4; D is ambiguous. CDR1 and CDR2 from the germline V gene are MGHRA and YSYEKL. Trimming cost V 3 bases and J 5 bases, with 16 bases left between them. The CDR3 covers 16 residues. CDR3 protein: CASSQISGAVNEKLFF. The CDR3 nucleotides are TGCGCCAGCAGCCAGATATCTGGCGCGGTGAATGAAAAACTGTTTTTT.

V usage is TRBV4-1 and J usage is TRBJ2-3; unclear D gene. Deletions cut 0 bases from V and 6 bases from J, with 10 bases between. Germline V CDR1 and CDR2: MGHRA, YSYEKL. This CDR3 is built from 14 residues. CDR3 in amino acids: CASSQDDTSDTQYF. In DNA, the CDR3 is TGCGCCAGCAGCCAAGACGATACGTCGGATACGCAGTATTTT.

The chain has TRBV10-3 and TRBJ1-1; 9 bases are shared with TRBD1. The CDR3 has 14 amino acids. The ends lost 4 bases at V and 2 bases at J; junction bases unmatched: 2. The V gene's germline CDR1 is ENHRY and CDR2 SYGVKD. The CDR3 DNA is TGTGCCATCAGTGGGGGACAGGGAAACACTGAAGCTTTCTTT. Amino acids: CAISGGQGNTEAFF.

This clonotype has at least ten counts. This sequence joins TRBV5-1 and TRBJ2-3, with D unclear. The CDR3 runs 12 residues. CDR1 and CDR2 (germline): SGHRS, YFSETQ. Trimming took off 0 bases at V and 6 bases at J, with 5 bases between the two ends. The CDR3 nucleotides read TGCGCCAGCAGCTTGGAGTGGGATACGCAGTATTTT. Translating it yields CASSLEWDTQYF. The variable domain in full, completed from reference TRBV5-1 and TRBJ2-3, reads KAGVTQTPRYLIKTRGQQVTLSCSPISGHRSVSWYQQTPGQGLQFLFEYFSETQRNKGNFPGRFSGRQFSNSRSEMNVSTLELGDSALYLCASSLEWDTQYFGPGTRLTVL.

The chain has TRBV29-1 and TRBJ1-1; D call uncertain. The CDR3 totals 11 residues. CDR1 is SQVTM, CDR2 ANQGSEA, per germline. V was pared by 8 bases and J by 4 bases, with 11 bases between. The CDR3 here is CSTRGGTEAFF. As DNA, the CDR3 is TGCAGCACGCGGGGAGGCACTGAAGCTTTCTTT.

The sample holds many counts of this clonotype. CDR3 loop: CASGISGGRNEQFF. The CDR3 nucleotides read TGTGCCAGCGGAATTAGCGGGGGTAGGAATGAGCAGTTCTTC. The V gene is TRBV6-4, the J gene TRBJ2-1, with 9 bases fitting TRBD2. The CDR3 totals 14 residues. Germline-derived CDR1 and CDR2 are MRHNA and SNTAGT. V lost 8 bases, J lost 7 bases, and 9 bases stayed unmatched.